This T cell receptor beta chain was captured in a study of T cell responses to AZD1222 COVID-19 vaccine. V shed 4 bases, J shed 2 bases, and the junction held 3 bases outside the gene matches. This CDR3 is built from 14 residues. CDR1 is LGHDT and CDR2 is YNNKEL in the germline V gene (reference sequence). Repertoires were generated with immunoSEQ multiplex PCR, while TCRdb's copy carries only in-frame clones and drops some. The repertoire consists of more than 100,000 clones, with about 91% occurring once and the leading ten covering 4% to 6%. V usage is TRBV3-1 (or the pseudogene TRBV3-2) and J usage is TRBJ1-1; 8 nucleotides match TRBD1. The receptor comes from an adult in good health. The source was peripheral blood, collected on day 0 of AZD1222 vaccination. The CDR3 DNA is TGTGCCAGCAGCCCCGGACAGGGAAACACTGAAGCTTTCTTT. It translates to CASSPGQGNTEAFF.